This TCR beta chain was sequenced in a study of monozygotic twins with inflammatory bowel disease (dated by TCRdb to the late 2010s). About the full investigation: The complete study included some 28 monozygotic twin pairs: 19 IBD-discordant Danish pairs and nine German pairs, of which four were IBD-concordant and five were IBD-discordant. Within discordant pairs, disease-associated traits were sought mainly by comparing IBD patients with their genetically identical healthy co-twins. Each individual had, on average, about 151 000 unique TCRalpha sequences and 181 000 unique TCRbeta sequences available for analysis.

The CDR3 contains 13 residues, cysteine and phenylalanine counted. DNA is not recorded here. The CDR1 and CDR2 encoded by the germline V gene (reference sequence) are MNHEY and SMNVEV. Library preparation was by 5' RACE. Preparation of each TCR library used approximately 3,200 ng of total RNA. cDNA was synthesized with SMARTScribe reverse transcriptase in eight separate reactions per sample. During cDNA synthesis, unique molecular identifiers containing a 6-nucleotide sample barcode were introduced by template switching. TCRalpha and TCRbeta cDNA was amplified by two nested PCRs of 16 and 9 cycles, with bead purification after each PCR. Before amplification, the cDNA was both treated with uracil DNA-glycosylase and purified with the QIAquick PCR purification kit. The second PCR added Illumina TruSeq-compatible adapters along with sample-specific barcodes. Library quality and concentration were assessed using TapeStation and Qubit, and about 4.7 ng of each library was pooled. The pooled libraries were sequenced with 2 x 100 bp reads and custom sequencing primers on an Illumina HiSeq2500 single-index Rapid Run. Concerning the study's data processing: MiGEC version 1.2.6 was used for UMI-based consensus assembly to correct PCR and sequencing errors. MiXCR version 2.1.1 was used to carry out V(D)J alignment, clonotype assembly and CDR3 extraction. To normalise gene usage, clonotype sharing and MAIT/NKT TCR abundance, the analysis used the top 1000, 10 000 and 20 000 clonotypes per sample. Diversity was computed as the inverse Simpson index with the vegan R package after downsampling to 27 000 UMIs. Paired Mann-Whitney U tests on discordant twin pairs were used, with Benjamini-Hochberg multiple-testing correction. The reads underwent TCRdb reprocessing, giving one record for each CDR3 protein sequence and no DNA. The V and J calls follow TCRdb's processing rather than the paper's. In this sample's table one finds some 100,000 distinct CDR3 sequences. The ten largest make up around 12% of the sample.

Note on this clonotype: What this receptor recognizes is not known.

From each donor, a roughly 2.3 ml peripheral blood sample was collected into PAXgene tubes and stored at -80 degrees C. Without any T cell sorting, total RNA was extracted from whole blood using the PAXgene blood miRNA kit on an automated QIAcube. Deep TCRalpha and TCRbeta repertoire profiling with unique molecular barcoding was performed on peripheral blood of monozygotic twin pairs concordant or discordant for inflammatory bowel disease. Smoking habits were recorded for all twin pairs, and individuals were classified as current, former or never smokers. What the authors observed across the whole study: The results gave no support for a single strong signal or clonotype linked to IBD. Concordant and discordant twins showed no difference in repertoire similarity, possibly because of limited statistical power. Background noise and inter-individual variability may have been introduced into the repertoires by the differing immunosuppressive treatments among patients. The analysis was unable to tell apart different T cell subtypes. Fewer clonotypes were shared with other individuals by IBD patients than by healthy twins, most markedly in patients showing signs of disease activity. TCRbeta repertoire diversity, by inverse Simpson index, was decreased in IBD patients compared with their healthy co-twins.

The chain was built from TRBV27 and TRBJ1-2; with no DNA, the TCRdb D assignment of TRBD1 cannot be verified. Specimen: blood. This sequence was found in a human donor with ulcerative colitis or Crohn's disease, or a healthy co-twin of an affected twin (not recorded which). The CDR3 amino acid sequence is: CASSFQGAYGYTF.